A few counts support the clone carrying this T cell receptor (beta chain). Its antigen is not known. The sample is drawn from a study of blood T cells in healthy people across ages. At the level of the study: The template switching approach captured approximately one barcoded beta molecule for every two T cells. General study points: With age, beta diversity per million T cells declined roughly linearly, significantly by 30 to 40.

The authors ran a second PCR of 7 to 11 cycles using a sample-barcoded 5' primer and a J-beta primer mix. Each cDNA molecule carried a tag from a template-switch adaptor that contained 12 random nucleotides. Via MiXCR, TCRdb re-called the 5' RACE reads, giving one row per CDR3 protein. The data hold over 500,000 distinct CDR3 sequences, with about 51% observed a single time. This clonotype was sampled from a woman aged 80 or older in good health. The sequenced sample was blood.

The CDR3 bases are TGTGCCAGTAGTATTGGTGTCCGAGGAGCTTTCTTT. Residues: CASSIGVRGAFF. The chain has TRBV19 and TRBJ1-1; unclear D gene. Trimming took off 3 bases at V and 10 bases at J, with 12 bases between the two ends. Germline assignment: CDR1 LNHDA and CDR2 SQIVND (reference sequence). CDR3 length: 12 residues.